Listed below are T cell receptor beta chains from one sample, sequenced in a study of T cells in narcolepsy. Profiled with immunoSEQ multiplex PCR; TCRdb holds only in-frame clones, not every one. Among 30,000 to 45,000 clones listed, roughly 84% were seen once. The specimen sequenced was CD45RA- memory CD4+ T cells from PBMCs. These receptors originate from a human donor with narcolepsy. Both conserved end residues are part of each CDR3. The order of the fields is CDR3 DNA, CDR3 protein, clone size, J gene, D gene, V gene. The D gene is left open where the match is weak. Rows may omit the clone size; those that give it use once, few, many or a size class.

DNA: TGTGCCATCAGTGAGTCCGGACAGGGTTACGAGCAGTACTTC
CDR3: CAISESGQGYEQYF
size: .
J: TRBJ2-7
D: TRBD1
V: TRBV10-3

DNA: TGCAGCGTTGAAATCGGGCAGAACACTGAAGCTTTCTTT
CDR3: CSVEIGQNTEAFF
size: .
J: TRBJ1-1
D: .
V: TRBV29-1

DNA: TGTGCCACCAGCAGAGGCACGCGGGCCCAAGCCACAGATACGCAGTATTTT
CDR3: CATSRGTRAQATDTQYF
size: once
J: TRBJ2-3
D: .
V: TRBV15

DNA: TGTGCCAGCAGCTCATTGACGGGACCGGGACAGAGTAATCAGCCCCAGCATTTT
CDR3: CASSSLTGPGQSNQPQHF
size: .
J: TRBJ1-5
D: TRBD1
V: TRBV5-4

DNA: TGTGCCAGCAGCGTAGGGACTAGCGGAACAGAGACCCAGTACTTC
CDR3: CASSVGTSGTETQYF
size: .
J: TRBJ2-5
D: TRBD2
V: TRBV9

DNA: TGTGCCAGCAGCGGTGGAGGAGTAGGGGAGGGAGCTTTCTTT
CDR3: CASSGGGVGEGAFF
size: .
J: TRBJ1-1
D: .
V: TRBV9

DNA: TGTGCCAGCAGCTTAGCGCGGACCGGGGAGCTGTTTTTT
CDR3: CASSLARTGELFF
size: .
J: TRBJ2-2
D: .
V: TRBV7-9

DNA: TGTGCCAGCAGCTTAATTCTGGGGGCGGGCACTGAAGCTTTCTTT
CDR3: CASSLILGAGTEAFF
size: .
J: TRBJ1-1
D: .
V: TRBV7-9

DNA: TGTGCCAGTACTGTGGACAGGGGTAACTATGGCTACACCTTC
CDR3: CASTVDRGNYGYTF
size: .
J: TRBJ1-2
D: TRBD1
V: TRBV19

DNA: TGTGCCAGCAGGTCCTTCTCGGACAGCTATGGCTACACCTTC
CDR3: CASRSFSDSYGYTF
size: .
J: TRBJ1-2
D: .
V: TRBV28

DNA: TGTGCCAGCAGCCAAAGACAGATTAATGAAAAACTGTTTTTT
CDR3: CASSQRQINEKLFF
size: .
J: TRBJ1-4
D: .
V: TRBV11-3

DNA: TGTGCCAGTAGTGGGTTCGGGGACGGAGGAAATGAAAAACTGTTTTTT
CDR3: CASSGFGDGGNEKLFF
size: once
J: TRBJ1-4
D: .
V: TRBV19

DNA: TGCAGCGCTACCGACCCGGGCACTGAAGCTTTCTTT
CDR3: CSATDPGTEAFF
size: .
J: TRBJ1-1
D: .
V: TRBV29-1

DNA: TGTGCCAGCAGCTCCTACTACGAGCAGTACTTC
CDR3: CASSSYYEQYF
size: .
J: TRBJ2-7
D: .
V: TRBV7-9

DNA: TGTGCCAGCAGCGTAGTGGGGGGCACCGGGGAGCTGTTTTTT
CDR3: CASSVVGGTGELFF
size: .
J: TRBJ2-2
D: .
V: TRBV9

DNA: TGTGCCATCAGGGGGACAGGGGGCGAGAGCTACACCTTC
CDR3: CAIRGTGGESYTF
size: .
J: TRBJ1-2
D: TRBD1
V: TRBV10-3

DNA: TGTGCCAGCAGCGTAGGTGGGCAGCCCTTCTCTGGAAACACCATATATTTT
CDR3: CASSVGGQPFSGNTIYF
size: .
J: TRBJ1-3
D: .
V: TRBV9

DNA: TGTGCCAGCAGCCCCGGGACAGCCCTTAGGGGAGCTTTCTTT
CDR3: CASSPGTALRGAFF
size: .
J: TRBJ1-1
D: TRBD1
V: TRBV6-1

DNA: TGTGCCATCTCGGGACAGCTTAATTCACCCCTCCACTTT
CDR3: CAISGQLNSPLHF
size: once
J: TRBJ1-6
D: TRBD1
V: TRBV10-3

DNA: TGTGCCAGCAGCTTAGGACTCATGAATCAGCCCCAGCATTTT
CDR3: CASSLGLMNQPQHF
size: .
J: TRBJ1-5
D: .
V: TRBV7-6

DNA: TGTGCCAGCAGCAAATATCATAGCGGGGGGGAAGAGACCCAGTACTTC
CDR3: CASSKYHSGGEETQYF
size: .
J: TRBJ2-5
D: TRBD2
V: TRBV4-2

DNA: TGCGCCAGCAGCCAAGCCCGCCCTCGCCCGGGGGACTTAACCTACAATGAGCAGTTCTTC
CDR3: CASSQARPRPGDLTYNEQFF
size: .
J: TRBJ2-1
D: .
V: TRBV4-3

DNA: TGTGCCAGCAGTTTATCCTCGGGACAGGGAAGCAATCAGCCCCAGCATTTT
CDR3: CASSLSSGQGSNQPQHF
size: .
J: TRBJ1-5
D: TRBD1
V: TRBV28

DNA: TGTGCCAGCAGTTACCCCGAGGGGGGCACTGAAGCTTTCTTT
CDR3: CASSYPEGGTEAFF
size: .
J: TRBJ1-1
D: .
V: TRBV6-6

DNA: TGTGCCAGTAGCTTCGGAGGACAGCATGGAGAAAAACTGTTTTTT
CDR3: CASSFGGQHGEKLFF
size: .
J: TRBJ1-4
D: .
V: TRBV19

DNA: TGTGCCAGCAGTTTTGGGCGGGACACAGATACGCAGTATTTT
CDR3: CASSFGRDTDTQYF
size: .
J: TRBJ2-3
D: .
V: TRBV27

DNA: TGCAGTGCTGGGGGGACAGATACGCAGTATTTT
CDR3: CSAGGTDTQYF
size: .
J: TRBJ2-3
D: .
V: TRBV20-1

DNA: TGCAGCGTTCACGGGACAGGGGACTATGGCTACACCTTC
CDR3: CSVHGTGDYGYTF
size: .
J: TRBJ1-2
D: TRBD1
V: TRBV29-1

DNA: TGTGCCAGCAGCCAAGGGGTCACAGATACGCAGTATTTT
CDR3: CASSQGVTDTQYF
size: .
J: TRBJ2-3
D: .
V: TRBV4-2

DNA: TGTGCCAGCAGCTTTGGGCAGGGGGCTGGAAACACCATATATTTT
CDR3: CASSFGQGAGNTIYF
size: once
J: TRBJ1-3
D: TRBD1
V: TRBV7-2

DNA: TGTGCCAGCACCCGTAACACAGATACGCAGTATTTT
CDR3: CASTRNTDTQYF
size: .
J: TRBJ2-3
D: .
V: TRBV7-2

DNA: TGTGCCAGCAGTACAGGTACAAACCCCAGGGGCACTGAAGCTTTCTTT
CDR3: CASSTGTNPRGTEAFF
size: .
J: TRBJ1-1
D: .
V: TRBV27

DNA: TGCAGCGTTGACAACGGAAACACCATATATTTT
CDR3: CSVDNGNTIYF
size: .
J: TRBJ1-3
D: .
V: TRBV29-1